Each of the 21 T cell receptor beta chains below was sequenced from the same sample in a study of CD8 T cells in Susac syndrome. Reverse transcription of about 0.45 to 1 ug RNA used random hexamers. TCRdb itself ran the immunoSEQ multiplex PCR reads through MiXCR, one entry per CDR3 protein. The table includes under 200,000 distinct CDR3 sequences, roughly 96% detected once. The source material was CD8+ T cells from PBMCs. Receptors originate from a human donor with multiple sclerosis.

The chain employs TRBV19 and TRBJ1-2; 8 positions agree with TRBD1. CDR1 LNHDA and CDR2 SQIVND come from the germline V gene (reference sequence). The CDR3 has 13 amino acids. The J segment lost 3 bases and the V segment lost 9 bases, leaving 6 bases of the junction unmatched. CDR3 nucleotides: TGTGCCAGCCAAGGACAGGGAGACTATGGCTACACCTTC. This gives the protein CASQGQGDYGYTF.

The chain employs TRBV19 and TRBJ2-1; D uncertain. V was shortened by 3 bases and J by 0 bases, with 9 bases between the two germline ends. Per the germline V gene, CDR1 is LNHDA and CDR2 is SQIVND (reference sequence). The CDR3 is 15 amino acids. The CDR3 DNA is TGTGCCAGTAGTATCGGCAGAACCTCCTACAATGAGCAGTTCTTC. Translated, it gives CASSIGRTSYNEQFF.

This chain connects TRBV4-1 to TRBJ2-1; perhaps TRBD2 as D (6 bases). Per the germline V gene, CDR1 is MGHRA and CDR2 is YSYEKL. V was shortened by 1 base and J by 8 bases, with 15 bases between the two germline ends. The CDR3 totals 15 residues. DNA of the CDR3: TGCGCCAGCAGCCAAGTTCCGGGAGTGGGGGATGAGCAGTTCTTC. Residues: CASSQVPGVGDEQFF.

This chain links TRBV28 with TRBJ2-7; D possibly corresponds to TRBD2 (5 bases). The V and J ends lost 7 bases and 2 bases respectively, with 21 bases between them. Germline-derived CDR1 and CDR2 are MDHEN and SYDVKM. The length of the CDR3 is 16 residues. Here the CDR3 DNA reads TGTGCCAGCACCGGGCGGCGGGCCCCGGCGGCCTACGAGCAGTACTTC. Protein: CASTGRRAPAAYEQYF.

The chain uses TRBV15 and TRBJ1-5; D gene unclear. The V and J ends lost 0 bases and 7 bases respectively, with 10 bases between them. The V gene's germline CDR1 is LNHNV and CDR2 YYDKDF (reference sequence). The CDR3 extends over 14 amino acids. CDR3 loop: CATSRDRGDQPQHF. The CDR3 nucleotides are TGTGCCACCAGCAGAGATAGAGGAGACCAGCCCCAGCATTTT. Complete variable domain (other parts from reference TRBV15 and TRBJ1-5): DAMVIQNPRYQVTQFGKPVTLSCSQTLNHNVMYWYQQKSSQAPKLLFHYYDKDFNNEADTPDNFQSRRPNTSFCFLDIRSPGLGDTAMYLCATSRDRGDQPQHFGDGTRLSIL.

V usage is TRBV13 and J usage is TRBJ1-1; 9 bases match TRBD1. Germline trimming cut 4 bases from V and 1 base from J; bases unmatched to any gene: 1. CDR3 size: 14 residues. CDR1 is PRHDT, CDR2 FYEKMQ, per germline (reference sequence). The CDR3 bases are TGTGCCAGCAGCTCGGGACAGGGGAACACTGAAGCTTTCTTT. Amino acids: CASSSGQGNTEAFF.

This chain joins TRBV29-1 and TRBJ1-1, with D unclear. CDR1 and CDR2 (germline): SQVTM, ANQGSEA. V was shortened by 5 bases and J by 3 bases, with 4 bases between the two germline ends. CDR3 size: 10 residues. The CDR3 here is CSVRDTEAFF. The CDR3 region has the DNA TGCAGCGTTCGGGACACTGAAGCTTTCTTT.

V gene TRBV13 combines with J gene TRBJ1-5, with D unclear. Germline-derived CDR1 and CDR2 are PRHDT and FYEKMQ (reference sequence). Trimming removed 4 bases at V and 5 bases at J, with 12 bases between. The CDR3 length is 14 residues. DNA for the CDR3: TGTGCCAGCAGCTCCGGGCCAAACTATCAGCCCCAGCATTTT. Translating gives CASSSGPNYQPQHF. Full variable domain (outside the CDR3, taken from reference TRBV13 and TRBJ1-5): AAGVIQSPRHLIKEKRETATLKCYPIPRHDTVYWYQQGPGQDPQFLISFYEKMQSDKGSIPDRFSAQQFSDYHSELNMSSLELGDSALYFCASSSGPNYQPQHFGDGTRLSIL.

The V and J genes are TRBV6-5 and TRBJ2-1, with 14 bases fitting TRBD2. This CDR3 has 14 amino acids. Germline V gene sequence: CDR1 MNHEY, CDR2 SVGAGI. Losses at the gene ends were 6 bases for V and 9 bases for J; bases not matched to a gene: 4. The CDR3 region has the DNA TGTGCCAGCAGGGGGGGACTAGCGGGAGCTGAGCAGTTCTTC. Protein product: CASRGGLAGAEQFF.

This chain uses TRBV6-5 with TRBJ2-5, with TRBD1 identical over 8 bases. V was clipped by 6 bases and J by 5 bases; unmatched bases: 8. This CDR3 region has 14 residues. Germline loops: CDR1 MNHEY, CDR2 SVGAGI. The CDR3 spells CASSWETGGETQYF. In DNA, the CDR3 is TGTGCCAGCAGCTGGGAAACAGGGGGTGAGACCCAGTACTTC.

The V and J genes are TRBV29-1 and TRBJ2-1; no clear D gene. The V gene lost 4 bases and the J gene lost 1 base, with 8 bases spanning the gap. This CDR3 has 13 residues. CDR1 is SQVTM, CDR2 ANQGSEA, per germline. In DNA form, the CDR3 reads TGCAGCGTTGGGTTACTGTCCTACAATGAGCAGTTCTTC. It encodes CSVGLLSYNEQFF.

In nucleotides, the CDR3 is TGTGCCAGCAGCGTAGGATCTAGTATCAATGAGCAGTTCTTC. Translating gives CASSVGSSINEQFF. The chain uses TRBV9 and TRBJ2-1; no clear D. Trimming shortened V by 0 bases and J by 6 bases, and 10 bases separated the two germline ends. This CDR3 has 14 residues. From germline, CDR1 is SGDLS and CDR2 YYNGEE.

This clonotype has only one observation. The gene calls are TRBV3-1 and TRBJ2-3, with D possibly TRBD1 on 5 matching bases. The CDR3 contains 16 residues. Germline CDR1 and CDR2: LGHDT and YNNKEL (reference sequence). V was clipped by 3 bases and J by 1 base, with 14 bases between them. Here the CDR3 DNA reads TGTGCCAGCAGCCAGCCGCAGGGATGGGGCACAGATACGCAGTATTTT. Translating it yields CASSQPQGWGTDTQYF.

This chain joins TRBV29-1 and TRBJ1-2, with 12 nucleotides matching TRBD1. The germline V gene encodes CDR1 SQVTM and CDR2 ANQGSEA. The V and J ends lost 7 bases and 5 bases, in that order; junction bases with no gene match: 5. The CDR3 is 13 amino acids. Here the CDR3 DNA reads TGCAGCGCGTTGGGACAGGGGGCTTATGGCTACACCTTC. Encoded protein: CSALGQGAYGYTF.

This chain links TRBV11-2 with TRBJ2-3, with D possibly called TRBD1 or TRBD2 (5 bases each). The CDR3 sequence is 17 residues long. Between the trimmed V and J ends, which lost 2 bases and 6 bases, there was a span of 21 bases. Looked up from germline, CDR1 is SGHAT and CDR2 is FQNNGV. CDR3 sequence: CASSLIRLAGKGDTQYF. CDR3 in DNA: TGTGCCAGCAGCTTAATCCGGCTAGCCGGAAAGGGGGATACGCAGTATTTT.

The rearrangement links TRBV6-5 to TRBJ2-7; D is ambiguous. The CDR3 sequence is 12 residues long. In germline, CDR1 is MNHEY, CDR2 SVGAGI. V gave up 8 bases and J gave up 2 bases, with 10 bases separating them. In DNA, the CDR3 is TGTGCCAGCCAACTAAGCCCCTACGAGCAGTACTTC. Encoded protein: CASQLSPYEQYF.

The CDR3 DNA sequence: TGCGCCAGCAGCTTGGCCCCCCCCTCCCAGTACTTC. Translating gives CASSLAPPSQYF. This chain joins TRBV5-1 and TRBJ2-5; D is unclear. CDR1 is SGHRS and CDR2 is YFSETQ in the germline V gene. CDR3 length: 12 amino acids. V dropped 0 bases and J dropped 9 bases, with 9 bases sitting between them. Drawing the rest from reference TRBV5-1 and TRBJ2-5, the complete variable domain is KAGVTQTPRYLIKTRGQQVTLSCSPISGHRSVSWYQQTPGQGLQFLFEYFSETQRNKGNFPGRFSGRQFSNSRSEMNVSTLELGDSALYLCASSLAPPSQYFGPGTRLLVL.

The rearrangement uses TRBV20-1 and TRBJ1-2; D is unresolved. Germline assignment: CDR1 DFQATT and CDR2 SNEGSKA (reference sequence). The CDR3 is 15 amino acids. Trimming took off 1 base at V and 0 bases at J, with 12 bases between the two ends. The CDR3 region is CSARVVQPANYGYTF. In nucleotides, the CDR3 is TGCAGTGCTAGAGTTGTACAGCCAGCTAACTATGGCTACACCTTC.

This chain connects TRBV29-1 to TRBJ2-1, with a tentative D call TRBD2 (5 bases). Germline CDR1 is SQVTM and CDR2 is ANQGSEA. CDR3 length equals 12 residues. V gave up 4 bases and J gave up 8 bases, with 12 bases separating them. The chain's CDR3 is CSVAREMDEQFF. The CDR3 coding sequence is TGCAGCGTTGCCCGGGAAATGGATGAGCAGTTCTTC.

The J gene is TRBJ1-2, the V gene TRBV7-6; no clear D gene. CDR1 is SGHVS, CDR2 FNYEAQ, per germline. V lost 2 bases, J lost 9 bases, and 13 bases lay in between. This CDR3 comprises 13 residues. The CDR3, as DNA: TGTGCCAGCAGCTTACAGAAGAAGGGAAGCTACACCTTC. This encodes CASSLQKKGSYTF.

The chain recombines TRBV7-9 with TRBJ2-1; D assignment may be TRBD1 or TRBD2 (5 bases each). Trimming pared 7 bases from V and 7 bases from J, leaving 17 bases between. The CDR3 length is 14 residues. Germline CDR1 SEHNR, CDR2 FQNEAQ (reference sequence). CDR3 sequence (DNA): TGTGCCAGCAAGGGACCGCTCATGGGTAATGAGCAGTTCTTC. This gives the protein CASKGPLMGNEQFF.